A single sample gave rise to the 19 T cell receptor beta chains below, sequenced in a study of T-cell reconstitution after alpha-beta-depleted transplantation in children. It was with unique molecular identifiers that the TCRbeta library was prepared. TCRdb independently ran MiXCR on the PCR reads; one entry per CDR3 protein. The data contain under 850,000 distinct CDR3 sequences, about an eighth of them singletons. The specimen comprised PBMCs, sampled before TCRalphabeta/CD19-depleted stem cell transplant. All receptors come from a girl aged 2-10 years with congenital amegakaryocytic thrombocytopenia, due to receive a stem cell transplant.

V is TRBV15 and J is TRBJ2-1; TRBD1 might be the D (5 bases). CDR3 size: 15 residues. Germline CDR1 reads LNHNV; CDR2 reads YYDKDF (reference sequence). V lost 0 bases to trimming and J lost 7 bases, with 13 bases between them. The CDR3, as DNA: TGTGCCACCAGCAGAGATGTCCAGGGCTGGAATGAGCAGTTCTTC. It yields the protein CATSRDVQGWNEQFF. Complete variable domain (other parts from reference TRBV15 and TRBJ2-1): DAMVIQNPRYQVTQFGKPVTLSCSQTLNHNVMYWYQQKSSQAPKLLFHYYDKDFNNEADTPDNFQSRRPNTSFCFLDIRSPGLGDTAMYLCATSRDVQGWNEQFFGPGTRLTVL.

This clonotype showed up just a few times. This chain joins TRBV5-1 and TRBJ2-1; 7 nucleotides align to TRBD2. CDR1 is SGHRS, CDR2 YFSETQ, per germline. J was trimmed by 2 bases and V by 7 bases; bases with no gene match: 6. The CDR3 spans 14 residues. The CDR3 DNA reads as TGCGCCAGCGGGGGGGGAATGGCCTACAATGAGCAGTTCTTC. As protein: CASGGGMAYNEQFF. The full variable domain, its missing parts supplied by reference TRBV5-1 and TRBJ2-1, is KAGVTQTPRYLIKTRGQQVTLSCSPISGHRSVSWYQQTPGQGLQFLFEYFSETQRNKGNFPGRFSGRQFSNSRSEMNVSTLELGDSALYLCASGGGMAYNEQFFGPGTRLTVL.

This clonotype was found many times. The chain couples TRBV15 to TRBJ2-1; 7 positions match TRBD2. Germline CDR1 LNHNV, CDR2 YYDKDF (reference sequence). CDR3 size: 16 residues. With V trimmed by 0 bases and J by 3 bases, 5 bases remained unmatched. The DNA for the CDR3 is TGTGCCACCAGCAGAGAGGTAGAGCGGGACTACAATGAGCAGTTCTTC. It is translated as CATSREVERDYNEQFF.

This clonotype was seen ten or more times. This chain uses TRBV4-1 with TRBJ2-7; D gene ambiguous. Germline V gives CDR1 MGHRA, CDR2 YSYEKL. This CDR3 is 15 amino acids long. The V end lost 0 bases, the J end lost 2 bases, and 11 bases lay between the germline ends. CDR3 nucleotides: TGCGCCAGCAGCCAAGATAGCCCTGATCCCTACGAGCAGTACTTC. The encoded protein is CASSQDSPDPYEQYF.

This chain links TRBV7-8 with TRBJ2-3; 12 positions match TRBD2. Germline lookup yields CDR1 SGHVS and CDR2 FQNEAQ. V dropped 5 bases and J dropped 0; count of bases not matched to a gene: 6. The CDR3 is made up of 17 amino acids. The CDR3: CASSPRTSGISTDTQYF. The CDR3 coding sequence is TGTGCCAGCAGCCCCAGGACTAGCGGGATTAGCACAGATACGCAGTATTTT. Full variable domain (remainder filled in from reference TRBV7-8 and TRBJ2-3): GAGVSQSPRYKVAKRGQDVALRCDPISGHVSLFWYQQALGQGPEFLTYFQNEAQLDKSGLPSDRFFAERPEGSVSTLKIQRTQQEDSAVYLCASSPRTSGISTDTQYFGPGTRLTVL.

This clonotype was detected only a few times. The CDR3 nucleotides read TGTGCCAGCAGTTACTTTGGGGGAACCTATAATTCACCCCTCCACTTT. Translated: CASSYFGGTYNSPLHF. The chain has TRBV6-5 and TRBJ1-6, with D perhaps matching TRBD1 (5 bases). This CDR3 spans 16 amino acids. V was clipped by 1 base and J by 2 bases, with 9 bases between them. Germline lookup yields CDR1 MNHEY and CDR2 SVGAGI.

This clonotype has at least ten counts. The chain uses TRBV20-1 and TRBJ1-5; D not resolved. Germline CDR1 reads DFQATT; CDR2 reads SNEGSKA (reference sequence). Trimming pared 4 bases from V and 7 bases from J, leaving 11 bases between. The CDR3 has 12 residues. The CDR3 region has the DNA TGCAGTGCTATCGATGGGCAGCAGCCCCAGCATTTT. As protein: CSAIDGQQPQHF.

This clonotype was counted many times. This rearrangement joins TRBV28 to TRBJ1-3; D is unresolved. The CDR3 spans 16 residues. Trimming removed 1 base at V and 0 bases at J, with 10 bases between. Germline loops: CDR1 MDHEN, CDR2 SYDVKM. The CDR3 spells CASSLLLLSSGNTIYF. Here the CDR3 DNA reads TGTGCCAGCAGTTTATTACTCCTGAGCTCTGGAAACACCATATATTTT.

This clonotype showed up many times. The chain recombines TRBV10-3 with TRBJ2-5, with 8 positions matching TRBD1. After removal of 6 bases from V and 5 bases from J, the junction contained 8 bases not matched to a gene. This CDR3 has 14 amino acids. CDR1 ENHRY and CDR2 SYGVKD come from the germline V gene. This chain's CDR3 is CAIRRTGMEETQYF. The CDR3 DNA sequence: TGTGCCATCAGACGGACAGGGATGGAGGAGACCCAGTACTTC.

This clonotype has just a few counts. The chain has TRBV18 and TRBJ2-3; D is ambiguous. Looked up from germline, CDR1 is KGHSH and CDR2 is LQKENI. V was shortened by 3 bases and J by 6 bases, with 16 bases between the two germline ends. The CDR3 consists of 15 residues. In DNA form, the CDR3 reads TGTGCCAGCTCACCGCTCGCAATCTCGGGTGATACGCAGTATTTT. Amino acids: CASSPLAISGDTQYF.

The genes are TRBV18 and TRBJ2-7; tentatively, D is TRBD1 (6 bases). The CDR3 length is 14 residues. Germline V gene sequence: CDR1 KGHSH, CDR2 LQKENI. The V end was cut by 2 bases, the J end by 1 base, with 9 bases between. The CDR3 spells CASSPVGQSYEQYF. CDR3 nucleotide sequence: TGTGCCAGCTCACCAGTTGGACAGTCCTACGAGCAGTACTTC.

The sample holds a few counts of this clonotype. The rearrangement uses TRBV4-1 and TRBJ1-2; no clear D gene. Deletions cut 1 base from V and 2 bases from J, with 5 bases between. The length of the CDR3 is 13 residues. Germline lookup yields CDR1 MGHRA and CDR2 YSYEKL. This CDR3 is CASSQVGNYGYTF. The CDR3 DNA follows: TGCGCCAGCAGCCAAGTGGGGAACTATGGCTACACCTTC.

This clonotype was counted at least ten times. Mismatch with germline at one junction end may stem from a read error. This chain connects TRBV5-1 to TRBJ2-1, with a possible D match to TRBD2 (5 bases). The CDR3 sequence is 12 residues long. CDR1 and CDR2 (germline): SGHRS, YFSETQ. CDR3 residues: CASSLASGEQFF. For the CDR3, the DNA is TGTGCCAGCAGTTTGGCAAGCGGCGAGCAGTTCTTC.

This clonotype came up many times. The chain combines TRBV29-1 with TRBJ2-2; D uncertain. V lost 3 bases and J 6 bases, leaving 17 bases between the germline ends. The germline gives CDR1 SQVTM, CDR2 ANQGSEA. The CDR3 is made up of 15 amino acids. The CDR3 region is CSVELRVGFAGELFF. The CDR3 nucleotides are TGCAGCGTTGAGTTAAGGGTTGGATTCGCCGGGGAGCTGTTTTTT.

This clonotype was detected many times. V is TRBV5-1 and J is TRBJ1-1, with TRBD1 matching 8 bases. The V gene end was trimmed by 4 bases and the J gene end by 1 base; junction bases not matched to a gene: 6. The V gene's germline CDR1 is SGHRS and CDR2 YFSETQ. The CDR3 is 15 residues long. The CDR3 spells CASSAQGAGNTEAFF. DNA for the CDR3: TGCGCCAGCAGCGCCCAGGGGGCCGGGAACACTGAAGCTTTCTTT.

This clonotype showed up just a few times. The chain is built from TRBV18 and TRBJ2-7; D unresolved. The CDR3 spans 14 residues. Looked up from germline, CDR1 is KGHSH and CDR2 is LQKENI. The germline V and J ends were trimmed by 4 bases and 5 bases, with 15 bases remaining between them. This CDR3 reads CASSLSTRVDEQYF. Here the CDR3 DNA reads TGTGCCAGCTCACTTTCTACACGGGTAGACGAGCAGTACTTC.

The chain carries TRBV7-2 and TRBJ1-4, with D perhaps TRBD1 (6 bases). CDR3 length: 15 residues. Per germline, CDR1 SGHTA and CDR2 FQGNSA. Trimming shortened V by 4 bases and J by 2 bases, and 11 bases separated the two germline ends. The CDR3 region has the DNA TGTGCCAGCAGCTATGGGGGCGTGACTAATGAAAAACTGTTTTTT. Its protein is CASSYGGVTNEKLFF.

The genes are TRBV29-1 and TRBJ2-7; the match to TRBD1 covers 10 bases. The CDR3 totals 13 residues. The germline CDR1 and CDR2 sequences are SQVTM and ANQGSEA. Unmatched junction bases numbered 6, after V lost 7 bases and J lost 3 bases. The CDR3 coding sequence is TGCAGCGCCCTGGACAGGGGGAACTACGAGCAGTACTTC. Protein sequence: CSALDRGNYEQYF.

This clonotype was found many times. The rearrangement joins TRBV5-1 to TRBJ2-1; TRBD2 matches at 9 bases. The germline gives CDR1 SGHRS, CDR2 YFSETQ. This CDR3 spans 16 amino acids. The ends lost 1 base at V and 2 bases at J; junction bases unmatched: 4. CDR3 DNA: TGCGCCAGCAGCTTGTTTAGCGGGAGACCCTACAATGAGCAGTTCTTC. Translation: CASSLFSGRPYNEQFF.